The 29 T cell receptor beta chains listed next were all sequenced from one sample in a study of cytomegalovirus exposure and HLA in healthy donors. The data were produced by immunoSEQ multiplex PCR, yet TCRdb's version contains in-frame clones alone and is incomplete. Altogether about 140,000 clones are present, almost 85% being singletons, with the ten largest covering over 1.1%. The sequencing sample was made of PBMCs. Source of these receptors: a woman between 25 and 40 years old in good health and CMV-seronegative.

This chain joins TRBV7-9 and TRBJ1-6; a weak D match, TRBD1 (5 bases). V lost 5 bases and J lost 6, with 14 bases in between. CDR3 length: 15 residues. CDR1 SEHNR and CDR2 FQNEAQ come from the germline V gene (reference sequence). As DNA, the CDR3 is TGTGCCAGCAGCAACTCCGGTGGGGCTAATTCACCCCTCCACTTT. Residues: CASSNSGGANSPLHF.

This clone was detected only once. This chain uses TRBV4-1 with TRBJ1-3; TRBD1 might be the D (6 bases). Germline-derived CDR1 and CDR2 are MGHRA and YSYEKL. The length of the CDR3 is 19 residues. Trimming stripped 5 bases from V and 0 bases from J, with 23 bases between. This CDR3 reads CASSSLPQGRAYSGNTIYF. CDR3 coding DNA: TGCGCCAGCAGCTCCCTGCCACAGGGAAGGGCTTACTCTGGAAACACCATATATTTT.

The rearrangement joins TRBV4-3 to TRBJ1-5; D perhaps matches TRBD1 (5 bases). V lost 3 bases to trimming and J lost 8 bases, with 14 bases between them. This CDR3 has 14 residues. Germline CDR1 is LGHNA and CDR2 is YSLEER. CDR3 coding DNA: TGCGCCAGCAGCCAGGGAAACAGGTTTGAGCCCCAGCATTTT. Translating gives CASSQGNRFEPQHF.

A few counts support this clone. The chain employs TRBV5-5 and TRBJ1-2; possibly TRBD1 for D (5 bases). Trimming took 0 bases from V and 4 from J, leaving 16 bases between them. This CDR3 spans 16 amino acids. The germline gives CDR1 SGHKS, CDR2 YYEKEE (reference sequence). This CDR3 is CASSLAPGGTAYGYTF. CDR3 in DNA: TGTGCCAGCAGCTTGGCCCCCGGGGGGACTGCCTATGGCTACACCTTC.

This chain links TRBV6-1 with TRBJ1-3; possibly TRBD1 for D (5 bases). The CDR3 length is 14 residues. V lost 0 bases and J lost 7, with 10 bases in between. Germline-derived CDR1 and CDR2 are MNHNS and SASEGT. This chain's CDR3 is CASSEALQANTIYF. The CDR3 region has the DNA TGTGCCAGCAGTGAAGCGTTACAGGCGAACACCATATATTTT.

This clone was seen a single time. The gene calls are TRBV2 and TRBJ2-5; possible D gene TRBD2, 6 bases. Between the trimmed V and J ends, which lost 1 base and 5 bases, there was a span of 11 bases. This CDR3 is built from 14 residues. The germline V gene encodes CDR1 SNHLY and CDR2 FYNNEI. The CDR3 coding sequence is TGTGCCAGCAGTGAAGGTCGGGGGAGTGAGACCCAGTACTTC. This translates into CASSEGRGSETQYF.

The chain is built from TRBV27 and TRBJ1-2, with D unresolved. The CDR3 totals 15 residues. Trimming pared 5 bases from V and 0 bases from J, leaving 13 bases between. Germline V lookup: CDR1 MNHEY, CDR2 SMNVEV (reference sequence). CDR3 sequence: CASSPILSSNYGYTF. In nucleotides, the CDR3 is TGTGCCAGCAGTCCCATCCTGAGTTCTAACTATGGCTACACCTTC.

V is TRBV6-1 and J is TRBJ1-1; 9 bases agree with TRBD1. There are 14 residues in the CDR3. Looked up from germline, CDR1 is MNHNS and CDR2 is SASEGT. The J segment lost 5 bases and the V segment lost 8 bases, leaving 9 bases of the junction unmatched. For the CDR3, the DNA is TGTGCCAGCCGGATTGGGGACAGGGCAACTGAAGCTTTCTTT. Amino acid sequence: CASRIGDRATEAFF.

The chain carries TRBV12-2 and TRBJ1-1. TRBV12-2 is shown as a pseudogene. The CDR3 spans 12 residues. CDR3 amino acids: CASRFSPGGAFF. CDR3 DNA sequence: TGTGCAAGTCGCTTTTCTCCCGGGGGGGCTTTCTTT.

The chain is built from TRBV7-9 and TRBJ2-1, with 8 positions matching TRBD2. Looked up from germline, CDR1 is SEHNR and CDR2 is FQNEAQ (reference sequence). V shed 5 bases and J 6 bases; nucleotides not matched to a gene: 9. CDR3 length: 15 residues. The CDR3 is CASSRGGTSSNEQFF. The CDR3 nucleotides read TGTGCCAGCAGCCGGGGCGGGACTAGTAGCAATGAGCAGTTCTTC. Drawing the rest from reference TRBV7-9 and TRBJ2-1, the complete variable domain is DTGVSQNPRHKITKRGQNVTFRCDPISEHNRLYWYRQTLGQGPEFLTYFQNEAQLEKSRLLSDRFSAERPKGSFSTLEIQRTEQGDSAMYLCASSRGGTSSNEQFFGPGTRLTVL.

The CDR3 loop is CASEGGLSNQPQHF. The CDR3, as DNA: TGTGCCAGCGAAGGGGGCTTGAGCAATCAGCCCCAGCATTTT. J is TRBJ1-5 and V is TRBV28; TRBD1 aligns across 7 bases. The CDR3 has 14 amino acids. Germline V gene lookup returns CDR1 MDHEN and CDR2 SYDVKM. Trimming took 8 bases from V and 1 from J; bases not matched to a gene: 5.

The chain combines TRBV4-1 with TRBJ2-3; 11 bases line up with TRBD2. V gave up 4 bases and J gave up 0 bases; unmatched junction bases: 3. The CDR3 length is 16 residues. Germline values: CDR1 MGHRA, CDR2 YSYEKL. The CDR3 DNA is TGCGCCAGCAGCCTTGGACTAGCGGGTAGCACAGATACGCAGTATTTT. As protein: CASSLGLAGSTDTQYF.

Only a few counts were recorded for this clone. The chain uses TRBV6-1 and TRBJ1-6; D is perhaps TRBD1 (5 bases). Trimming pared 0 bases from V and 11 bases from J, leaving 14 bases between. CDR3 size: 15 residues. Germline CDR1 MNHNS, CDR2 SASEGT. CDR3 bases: TGTGCCAGCAGTGAAGCCCCGGGGGGGTCCGCACCCCTCCACTTT. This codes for CASSEAPGGSAPLHF.

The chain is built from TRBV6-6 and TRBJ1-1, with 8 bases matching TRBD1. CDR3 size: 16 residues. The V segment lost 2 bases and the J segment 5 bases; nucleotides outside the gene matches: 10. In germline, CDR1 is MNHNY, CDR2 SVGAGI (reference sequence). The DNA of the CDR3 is TGTGCCAGCAGTTACCCCCCGGGACAGGTTTTAACTGAAGCTTTCTTT. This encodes CASSYPPGQVLTEAFF.

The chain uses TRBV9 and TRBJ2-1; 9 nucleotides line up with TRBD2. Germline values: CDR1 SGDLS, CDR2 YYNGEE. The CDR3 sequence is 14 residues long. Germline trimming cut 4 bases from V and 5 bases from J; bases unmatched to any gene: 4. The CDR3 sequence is CASSSRLADNEQFF. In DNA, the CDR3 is TGTGCCAGCAGCTCCCGACTAGCGGACAATGAGCAGTTCTTC.

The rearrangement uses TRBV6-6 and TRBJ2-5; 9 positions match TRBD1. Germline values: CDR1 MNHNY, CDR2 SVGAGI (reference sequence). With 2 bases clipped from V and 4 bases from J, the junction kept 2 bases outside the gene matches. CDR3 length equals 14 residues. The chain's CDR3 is CASSYPDRGETQYF. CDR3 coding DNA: TGTGCCAGCAGTTACCCGGACAGGGGAGAGACCCAGTACTTC.

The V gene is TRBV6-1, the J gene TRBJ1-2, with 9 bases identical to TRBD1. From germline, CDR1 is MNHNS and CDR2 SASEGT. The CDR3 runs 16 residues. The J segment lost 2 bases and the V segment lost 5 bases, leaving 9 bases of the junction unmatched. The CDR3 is CASSKGQGTRNYGYTF. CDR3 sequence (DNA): TGTGCCAGCAGTAAAGGACAGGGGACTCGGAACTATGGCTACACCTTC.

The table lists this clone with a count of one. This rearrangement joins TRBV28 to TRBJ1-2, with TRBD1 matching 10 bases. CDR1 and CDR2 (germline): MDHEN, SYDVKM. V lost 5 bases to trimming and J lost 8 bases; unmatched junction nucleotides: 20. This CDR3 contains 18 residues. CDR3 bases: TGTGCCAGCAGTCCACAACCCAATAGACAGGGGGCCTTTCGGGGCTACACCTTC. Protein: CASSPQPNRQGAFRGYTF.

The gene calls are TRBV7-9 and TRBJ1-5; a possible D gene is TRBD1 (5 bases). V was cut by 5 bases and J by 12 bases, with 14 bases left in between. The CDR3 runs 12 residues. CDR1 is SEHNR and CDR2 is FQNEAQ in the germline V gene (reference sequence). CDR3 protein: CASSPRWGVQHF. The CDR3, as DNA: TGTGCCAGCAGCCCCCGATGGGGGGTCCAGCATTTT.

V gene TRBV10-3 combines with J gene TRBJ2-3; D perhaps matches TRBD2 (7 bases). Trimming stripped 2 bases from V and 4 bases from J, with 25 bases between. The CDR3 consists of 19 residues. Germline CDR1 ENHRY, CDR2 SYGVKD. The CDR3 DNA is TGTGCCATCAGTGAGAGGGGGGGACCCTCCCTGGGTGTTGCAGATACGCAGTATTTT. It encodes CAISERGGPSLGVADTQYF.

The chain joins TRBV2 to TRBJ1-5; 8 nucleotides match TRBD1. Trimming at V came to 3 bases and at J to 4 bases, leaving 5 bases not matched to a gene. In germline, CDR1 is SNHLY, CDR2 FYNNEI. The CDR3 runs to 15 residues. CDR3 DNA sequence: TGTGCCAGCAGTGACGGCAGGGGGCGTAATCAGCCCCAGCATTTT. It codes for CASSDGRGRNQPQHF. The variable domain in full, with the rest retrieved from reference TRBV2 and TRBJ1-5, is EPEVTQTPSHQVTQMGQEVILRCVPISNHLYFYWYRQILGQKVEFLVSFYNNEISEKSEIFDDQFSVERPDGSNFTLKIRSTKLEDSAMYFCASSDGRGRNQPQHFGDGTRLSIL.

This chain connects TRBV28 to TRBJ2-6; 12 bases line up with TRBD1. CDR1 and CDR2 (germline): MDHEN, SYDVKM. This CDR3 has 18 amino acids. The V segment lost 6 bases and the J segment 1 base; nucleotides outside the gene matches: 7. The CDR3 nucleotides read TGTGCCAGCAGACAGCCGGGACAGGGGGCATCTGGGGCCAACGTCCTGACTTTC. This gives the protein CASRQPGQGASGANVLTF.

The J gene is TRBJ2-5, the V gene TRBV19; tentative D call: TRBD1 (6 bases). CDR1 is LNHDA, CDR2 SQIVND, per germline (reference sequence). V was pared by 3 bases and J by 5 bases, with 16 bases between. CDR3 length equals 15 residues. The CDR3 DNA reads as TGTGCCAGTAGTATTTTAGCAGGGGTTGGGGAGACCCAGTACTTC. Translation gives CASSILAGVGETQYF.

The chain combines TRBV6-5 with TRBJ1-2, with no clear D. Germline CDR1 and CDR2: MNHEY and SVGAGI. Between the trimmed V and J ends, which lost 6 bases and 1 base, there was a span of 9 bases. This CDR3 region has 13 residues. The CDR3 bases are TGTGCCAGCAGCCCCGATAGTAACTATGGCTACACCTTC. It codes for CASSPDSNYGYTF.

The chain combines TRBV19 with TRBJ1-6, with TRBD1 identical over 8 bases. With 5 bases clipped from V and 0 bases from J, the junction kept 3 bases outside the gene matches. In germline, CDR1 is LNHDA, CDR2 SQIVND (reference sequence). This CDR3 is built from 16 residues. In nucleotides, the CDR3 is TGTGCCAGTAGTCTCAGGGGGCTCTCCTATAATTCACCCCTCCACTTT. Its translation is CASSLRGLSYNSPLHF.

In nucleotides, the CDR3 is TGTGCCAGCAGCTTAAATGCGGCAGGGGTCTACAATGAGCAGTTCTTC. Translated, it gives CASSLNAAGVYNEQFF. The chain uses TRBV11-2 and TRBJ2-1; a weak D match, TRBD1 (6 bases). Germline values: CDR1 SGHAT, CDR2 FQNNGV. Trimming left V 2 bases short and J 3 bases short, with 14 bases between. This CDR3 contains 16 residues.

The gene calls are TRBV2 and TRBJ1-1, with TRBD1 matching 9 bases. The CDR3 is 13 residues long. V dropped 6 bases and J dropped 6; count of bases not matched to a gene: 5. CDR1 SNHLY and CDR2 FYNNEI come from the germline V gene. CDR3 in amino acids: CASRGQGIAEAFF. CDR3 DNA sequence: TGTGCCAGCAGGGGACAGGGTATAGCTGAAGCTTTCTTT.

Written as DNA, the CDR3 is TGTGCCAGCAGCGTTGGGGACTGGGGTTCACCCCTCCACTTT. Residues: CASSVGDWGSPLHF. V is TRBV9 and J is TRBJ1-6; tentative D call: TRBD1 (5 bases). The V end was cut by 2 bases, the J end by 9 bases, with 12 bases between. In germline, CDR1 is SGDLS, CDR2 YYNGEE. This CDR3 is built from 14 residues.

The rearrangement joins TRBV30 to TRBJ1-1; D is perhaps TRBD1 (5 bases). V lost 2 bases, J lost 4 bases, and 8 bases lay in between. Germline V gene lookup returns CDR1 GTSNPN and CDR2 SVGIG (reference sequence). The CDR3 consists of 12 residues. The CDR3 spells CAWSPGGTEAFF. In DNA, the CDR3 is TGTGCCTGGAGTCCGGGGGGCACTGAAGCTTTCTTT.